Listed here is a single T cell receptor beta chain. The CDR3 consists of 14 residues. V lost 4 bases, J lost 8 bases, and 8 bases stayed unmatched. In germline, CDR1 is LNHDA, CDR2 SQIVND (reference sequence). Sequencing used immunoSEQ multiplex PCR; TCRdb keeps in-frame clones, though not all of them. The sample holds just over 95,000 clones, 90% to 97% seen once. This record belongs to a study of technical replicates of blood from a few donors. The chain combines TRBV19 with TRBJ2-1; 7 nucleotides agree with TRBD2. The TCR was taken from a human donor in good health. Sequenced sample: T cells isolated from PBMCs. The CDR3 DNA follows: TGTGCCAGTAGTAGCGGGAGTATCGGCGATGAGCAGTTCTTC. It encodes CASSSGSIGDEQFF.